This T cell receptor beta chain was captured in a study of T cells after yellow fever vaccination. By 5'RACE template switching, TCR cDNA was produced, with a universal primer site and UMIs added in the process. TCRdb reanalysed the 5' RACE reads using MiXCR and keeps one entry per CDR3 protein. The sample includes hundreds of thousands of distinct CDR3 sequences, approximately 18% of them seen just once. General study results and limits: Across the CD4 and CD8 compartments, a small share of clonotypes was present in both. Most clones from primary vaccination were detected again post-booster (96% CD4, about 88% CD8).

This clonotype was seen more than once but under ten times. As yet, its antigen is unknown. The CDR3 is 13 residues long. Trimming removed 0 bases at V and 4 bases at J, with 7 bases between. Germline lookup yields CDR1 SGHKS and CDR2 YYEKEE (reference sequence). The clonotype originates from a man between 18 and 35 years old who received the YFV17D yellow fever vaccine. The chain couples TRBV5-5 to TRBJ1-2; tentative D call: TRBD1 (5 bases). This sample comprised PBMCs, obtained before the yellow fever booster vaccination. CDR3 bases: TGTGCCAGCAGCTTGGGGGGACGCTATGGCTACACCTTC. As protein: CASSLGGRYGYTF.